This T cell receptor (beta chain) originates from a study of T cells in Graves' hyperthyroidism and ophthalmopathy. Study results and caveats: Most thyroid clonotypes that were expanded above 0.001 also turned up in blood.

Reasons for excluding patients were uncontrolled infection, other autoimmune disease, pregnancy or lactation. The table lists this clonotype with many counts. Its antigen is currently unknown. CDR1 MNHEY and CDR2 SVGEGT come from the germline V gene. The CDR3 totals 18 residues. J gave up 9 bases and V 1 base, and 12 bases lay outside the gene matches. What was amplified from RNA transcripts were TCR beta CDR3 regions. Researchers ran a first-round RT-PCR on the TCR CDR3 using the HTBI primer set. TCRdb reprocessed the multiplex PCR reads via MiXCR and lists one record per CDR3 protein. The sample consists of fewer than 350,000 distinct CDR3 sequences, 13% of them appearing once.

This TCR came from a woman aged 25 to 39 with Graves' hyperthyroidism that later progressed to Graves' ophthalmopathy. The chain is built from TRBV6-2 or TRBV6-3 and TRBJ2-1; 13 nucleotides align to TRBD2. The sample taken for sequencing was blood. CDR3 DNA: TGTGCCAGCAGTTACTTATGGATACGGACTAGCGGGAGTGTTGAGCAGTTCTTC. This sequence encodes CASSYLWIRTSGSVEQFF.